The entry below gives a single TCR beta chain sequence along with its context. Its recognized antigen is unknown. No clone much larger than this one lies a single base away; base qualities are absent. These data come from a study of graft-versus-host responses after intestinal transplantation (dated by TCRdb to the early 2020s). Looking at the study overall: Recipients received multivisceral, liver-intestinal, or isolated intestinal transplants. Every recipient was given anti-thymocyte globulin induction, then maintenance tacrolimus and steroids for two to three years. After intestinal transplantation, graft-versus-host and host-versus-graft alloreactive T cell clones in the graft, circulation and bone marrow were tracked using bulk TCR-beta CDR3 sequencing. Alloreactive clones were identified by sequencing pre-transplant mixed lymphocyte reaction products and comparing them with unstimulated pre-transplant donor and recipient T cells. A cohort of approximately 23 intestinal transplant recipients, including one retransplant, was enrolled, and 3 patients lacking pretransplant specimens were excluded. Donor T cell macrochimerism was defined as a peak of at least 4% donor T cells among recipient peripheral blood mononuclear cells. Rather than being sequenced by the commercial service, samples from a few later patients were sequenced in-house on an Illumina MiSeq and processed with MiXCR.

The intended sense of this specimen's time point label: cells obtained before transplantation from donor or recipient. CD3+CD4+ and CD3+CD8+ populations were FACS-sorted from unstimulated pre-transplant donor and recipient cells taken from spleen or lymph nodes. Libraries were built with the immunoSEQ multiplex PCR assay. For most patients, genomic DNA was isolated with the Qiagen DNeasy Blood and Tissue Kit and sent frozen to Adaptive Biotechnologies for TCR sequencing. For most patients, high-throughput TCR-beta CDR3 sequencing of genomic DNA was performed by Adaptive Biotechnologies. The study's processing was this. TCR sequencing data were retrieved from Adaptive's ImmunoSEQ software for 15 to 20 patients, whereas a few other patients were processed with MiXCR and VDJtools. To correct CD4 versus CD8 sorting errors, any sequence found in both subsets at a frequency ratio below 5:1 was removed. CDR3 nucleotide sequences shared by donor and recipient were removed because the origin of these sequences could not be assigned. To count as alloreactive, a clone needed at least 2-fold expansion over unstimulated cells and a minimum CFSE-low frequency of 0.002% (template counts) or 0.001% (read counts). Mappable clones were those detected in sequenced pre-transplant spleen, lymph node, or MLR CFSE-low populations of the donor or recipient. The cumulative frequency of alloreactive clones was calculated as a percentage of all sequences, weighted by copy number. TCRdb took over this immuneACCESS table, retaining in-frame rearrangements with V and J assigned. Such tables are incomplete; in checked studies, under half of the missing clones stem from an unresolved V gene, and the remainder is unexplained. From that table come the V and J calls and clone size; the DNA was used to work out D and trimming. The sample table holds tens of thousands of clones, of which 80% to 95% were seen once. The ten largest clones add up to roughly 0.31% of the sample.

The research as a whole found: GvH clones were found in recipient bone marrow, and some of the GvH clones appeared earlier in ileal mucosa or blood, which is consistent with an intestinal mucosal origin. The relatively low number and heterogeneity of intestinal transplant patients limited the conclusions. In patients with donor T cell macrochimerism, the allografts had high GvH to HvG T cell clonal ratios. Early after transplant, peak levels of circulating GvH clones were found to be associated with declines in HvG clones.

The CDR3 sequence holds 15 residues, the cysteine and phenylalanine included. Only the CDR3 portion is preserved as DNA: 45 bases, with reading frame beginning at the first base. In the germline V gene, CDR1 corresponds to SGHRS and CDR2 to YFSETQ. V is clipped by 0 bases and J by 4 bases, and the sequence between their germline boundaries is 13 bases long. The source is a human donor who received an intestinal transplant. The chain is made from TRBV5-1 and TRBJ1-2; TRBD1 is a weak D gene call, 6 bases matching. Sequencing used unstimulated CD4+ T cells sorted from spleen or lymph node cells, obtained before intestinal transplant. This receptor carries the CDR3 CASSLANRDSYGYTF. In nucleotides, the sequence is TGCGCCAGCAGCTTGGCTAACAGGGACTCCTATGGCTACACCTTC.